A single sample gave rise to the 30 T cell receptor beta chains below, sequenced in a study of OX40 agonist ivuxolimab in advanced cancers. Assay: immunoSEQ multiplex PCR; the TCRdb copy retains only in-frame clones and omits some. The profile shows approximately 65,000 clones, roughly 86% of them singletons. The sequenced sample was CD4+ or CD8+ T cells sorted from blood, obtained in a trial of the OX40 agonist ivuxolimab. Receptor source: an adult with an advanced solid tumor such as melanoma, head and neck, liver or kidney cancer.

The V and J genes are TRBV12-5 and TRBJ2-2, with 7 bases lining up with TRBD1. Germline-derived CDR1 and CDR2 are LGHNT and FRNRAP. The CDR3 length is 16 residues. The junction had 8 bases not matched to a gene; V was cut back by 6 bases and J by 1 base. The CDR3 region has the DNA TGTGCTAGTGGCTCCTATCGGGACAGGAACACCGGGGAGCTGTTTTTT. Translated, it gives CASGSYRDRNTGELFF. Complete variable domain (other parts from reference TRBV12-5 and TRBJ2-2): DARVTQTPRHKVTEMGQEVTMRCQPILGHNTVFWYRQTMMQGLELLAYFRNRAPLDDSGMPKDRFSAEMPDATLATLKIQPSEPRDSAVYFCASGSYRDRNTGELFFGEGSRLTVL.

The V call is TRBV5-4, the J call TRBJ1-1; D gene ambiguous. V lost 2 bases and J 2 bases, leaving 16 bases between the germline ends. The germline CDR1 and CDR2 sequences are SGHNT and YYREEE (reference sequence). This CDR3 contains 16 residues. The CDR3 nucleotides are TGTGCCAGCAGCTTTGATCCAGGCAGGAGCAACACTGAAGCTTTCTTT. It translates to CASSFDPGRSNTEAFF.

V is TRBV5-1 and J is TRBJ2-6; the D is unclear. The CDR3 sequence is 14 residues long. V gave up 4 bases and J gave up 2 bases, with 7 bases separating them. In germline, CDR1 is SGHRS, CDR2 YFSETQ. The CDR3 DNA reads TGCGCCAGCAGCGACGGAGCTGGGGCCAACGTCCTGACTTTC. The encoded protein is CASSDGAGANVLTF.

This clone was counted once. The chain has TRBV5-4 and TRBJ2-3; 8 bases align to TRBD2. The CDR3 covers 17 residues. The ends lost 5 bases at V and 2 bases at J; junction bases unmatched: 13. Germline V gene data show CDR1 as SGHNT and CDR2 as YYREEE (reference sequence). In DNA form, the CDR3 reads TGTGCCAGCAGACCGAGTCTTGACGGGAGGGCCACAGATACGCAGTATTTT. This gives the protein CASRPSLDGRATDTQYF.

The CDR3 loop is CASSDRRNTDTQYF. For the CDR3, the DNA is TGCGCCAGTTCAGACAGGAGAAACACAGATACGCAGTATTTT. The J gene is TRBJ2-3, the V gene TRBV5-1, with D perhaps matching TRBD1 (6 bases). Germline-derived CDR1 and CDR2 are SGHRS and YFSETQ. This CDR3 comprises 14 residues. The V gene lost 8 bases and the J gene lost 2 bases, with 15 bases spanning the gap.

J is TRBJ2-5 and V is TRBV15, with D unresolved. The last part of the DNA fits TRBJ2-7 better; the J call may be wrong. The CDR3 length is 12 residues. CDR1 and CDR2 (germline): LNHNV, YYDKDF (reference sequence). The CDR3 spells CASLPKGHEQYF. The CDR3 nucleotides are TGTGCCTCCCTCCCGAAGGGCCACGAGCAGTACTTC.

The chain employs TRBV21-1 and TRBJ2-1; TRBD2 is the table's D call, not checked against the DNA. TRBV21-1 is a recognized pseudogene. The CDR3 consists of 16 residues. CDR3 sequence (DNA): TGTGCCAGCAGCAAACTGGGGACTAGCTCTAAACATGAGCAGTTCTTC. Its translation: CASSKLGTSSKHEQFF.

The gene calls are TRBV18 and TRBJ2-2; D remains unclear. The CDR3 is 13 residues long. The germline V gene encodes CDR1 KGHSH and CDR2 LQKENI. Trimming shortened V by 6 bases and J by 6 bases, and 11 bases separated the two germline ends. CDR3 DNA sequence: TGTGCCAGCTCCGAAAATCCCCCCGGGGAGCTGTTTTTT. Translation: CASSENPPGELFF. The full variable domain, in which reference TRBV18 and TRBJ2-2 provide the parts outside the CDR3, is NAGVMQNPRHLVRRRGQEARLRCSPMKGHSHVYWYRQLPEEGLKFMVYLQKENIIDESGMPKERFSAEFPKEGPSILRIQQVVRGDSAAYFCASSENPPGELFFGEGSRLTVL.

The rearrangement uses TRBV7-9 and TRBJ2-7; D not certain. Germline values: CDR1 SEHNR, CDR2 FQNEAQ (reference sequence). The CDR3 totals 18 residues. Trimming took off 3 bases at V and 3 bases at J, with 24 bases between the two ends. The chain's CDR3 is CASSLAFESLLTDYEQYF. CDR3 sequence (DNA): TGTGCCAGCAGCTTGGCATTCGAATCCCTCCTCACCGACTACGAGCAGTACTTC.

The chain is built from TRBV11-2 and TRBJ2-7; 11 bases fit TRBD2. Germline V lookup: CDR1 SGHAT, CDR2 FQNNGV. This CDR3 region has 13 residues. The V and J ends lost 7 bases and 3 bases, in that order; junction bases with no gene match: 2. This chain's CDR3 is CASTGTSGYEQYF. In DNA form, the CDR3 reads TGTGCCAGCACCGGGACTAGCGGCTACGAGCAGTACTTC.

V usage is TRBV7-2 and J usage is TRBJ2-3; D uncertain. CDR1 is SGHTA and CDR2 is FQGNSA in the germline V gene. V shed 3 bases and J shed 1 base, with 2 bases lying between them. This CDR3 region has 12 residues. CDR3 protein: CASSFGTDTQYF. The CDR3 DNA reads as TGTGCCAGCAGCTTCGGCACAGATACGCAGTATTTT.

This clone has more than one count but fewer than ten. This chain uses TRBV6-5 with TRBJ2-3; TRBD1 might be the D (6 bases). Trimming stripped 5 bases from V and 2 bases from J, with 14 bases between. Germline V gene sequence: CDR1 MNHEY, CDR2 SVGAGI. CDR3 size: 15 residues. CDR3 DNA: TGTGCCAGCAGTACGACAGGTCCCCCCACAGATACGCAGTATTTT. It is translated as CASSTTGPPTDTQYF.

This sequence joins TRBV5-6 and TRBJ2-4; D gene ambiguous. Deletions cut 0 bases from V and 0 bases from J, with 10 bases between. CDR1 is SGHDT and CDR2 is YYEEEE in the germline V gene. The CDR3 contains 16 residues. DNA of the CDR3: TGTGCCAGCAGCTTGGAAGTCAGCAGAGCCAAAAACATTCAGTACTTC. Translating gives CASSLEVSRAKNIQYF.

The chain carries TRBV5-1 and TRBJ1-4; 7 positions agree with TRBD1. Germline V gene sequence: CDR1 SGHRS, CDR2 YFSETQ. V was pared by 4 bases and J by 0 bases, with 6 bases of the junction left unmatched. The CDR3 is made up of 16 amino acids. The CDR3 protein is CASSEGALTTNEKLFF. The CDR3 DNA reads as TGCGCCAGCAGCGAGGGGGCCCTTACAACTAATGAAAAACTGTTTTTT.

The chain couples TRBV27 to TRBJ1-1; no reliable D call. The CDR3 is 13 amino acids. Germline loops: CDR1 MNHEY, CDR2 SMNVEV (reference sequence). V lost 3 bases and J lost 5, with 10 bases in between. CDR3 coding DNA: TGTGCCAGCAGTTTTCGAGGGTATACTGAAGCTTTCTTT. Translated: CASSFRGYTEAFF.

The genes are TRBV4-2 and TRBJ2-3; no reliable D call. CDR3 length: 15 amino acids. V was trimmed by 1 base and J by 3 bases, leaving 11 bases between them. From germline, CDR1 is LGHNA and CDR2 YNFKEQ. The CDR3 protein is CASSQAGPGTDTQYF. In DNA, the CDR3 is TGTGCCAGCAGCCAAGCGGGCCCCGGAACAGATACGCAGTATTTT.

V usage is TRBV28 and J usage is TRBJ1-2; 8 bases are shared with TRBD1. Unmatched junction bases numbered 2, after V lost 5 bases and J lost 3 bases. The CDR3 loop spans 13 amino acids. Germline V gene sequence: CDR1 MDHEN, CDR2 SYDVKM. For the CDR3, the DNA is TGTGCCAGCAGTCCAGGGGGCGACTATGGCTACACCTTC. Its translation: CASSPGGDYGYTF.

This chain connects TRBV14 to TRBJ1-2, with a possible D match to TRBD1 (6 bases). Germline-derived CDR1 and CDR2 are SGHDN and FVKESK. This CDR3 comprises 14 residues. The ends were cut back, 5 bases at V and 7 bases at J, with 17 bases in the middle. The CDR3 DNA reads as TGTGCCAGCAGCTCCCTCGGGGGGGCAGGTGGCTACACCTTC. Translated, it gives CASSSLGGAGGYTF.

The chain uses TRBV25-1 and TRBJ2-2, with D perhaps given as TRBD1 or TRBD2 (6 bases each). Germline loops: CDR1 MGHDK, CDR2 SYGVNS. V lost 6 bases and J lost 5, with 13 bases in between. CDR3 length: 14 residues. CDR3 loop: CASREGGLTGELFF. CDR3 coding DNA: TGTGCCAGCAGAGAGGGGGGCCTTACCGGGGAGCTGTTTTTT.

J is TRBJ2-3 and V is TRBV5-4; 7 positions agree with TRBD2. Trimming at V came to 4 bases and at J to 6 bases, leaving 11 bases not matched to a gene. The length of the CDR3 is 15 residues. Per the germline V gene, CDR1 is SGHNT and CDR2 is YYREEE (reference sequence). The CDR3 sequence: CASSATSDPRDTQYF. As DNA, the CDR3 is TGTGCCAGCAGCGCCACTAGCGACCCCCGGGATACGCAGTATTTT.

The chain links TRBV6-6 to TRBJ2-5, with TRBD1 as a possible D gene (6 bases). Trimming stripped 5 bases from V and 3 bases from J, with 10 bases between. The CDR3 spans 13 residues. From germline, CDR1 is MNHNY and CDR2 SVGAGI (reference sequence). The CDR3 DNA reads as TGTGCCAGCAGTACAAACAGGGAAGAGACCCAGTACTTC. This gives the protein CASSTNREETQYF.

The chain uses TRBV19 and TRBJ2-1, with D perhaps given as TRBD1 or TRBD2 (7 bases each). The CDR3 totals 20 residues. Germline-derived CDR1 and CDR2 are LNHDA and SQIVND (reference sequence). Trimming took 4 bases from V and 4 from J, leaving 29 bases between them. This chain's CDR3 is CASSTRDSGTTSGGYNEQFF. Here the CDR3 DNA reads TGTGCCAGTAGTACCCGGGACAGTGGGACTACCTCAGGGGGTTACAATGAGCAGTTCTTC.

This chain uses TRBV9 with TRBJ2-1, with D perhaps given as TRBD1 or TRBD2 (6 bases each). The CDR3 length is 15 residues. Germline V gene data show CDR1 as SGDLS and CDR2 as YYNGEE. V lost 0 bases and J lost 8, with 15 bases in between. This CDR3 is CASSVDVTGADEQFF. CDR3 nucleotides: TGTGCCAGCAGCGTAGATGTTACGGGGGCCGATGAGCAGTTCTTC.

The rearrangement joins TRBV9 to TRBJ1-2; weak D call: TRBD1 (5 bases). Germline V gene sequence: CDR1 SGDLS, CDR2 YYNGEE. This CDR3 has 13 residues. V lost 0 bases, J lost 6 bases, and 9 bases lay in between. CDR3 nucleotide sequence: TGTGCCAGCAGCGTAGGGTACAGGAATGGCTACACCTTC. It is translated as CASSVGYRNGYTF. Full variable domain (remainder filled in from reference TRBV9 and TRBJ1-2): DSGVTQTPKHLITATGQRVTLRCSPRSGDLSVYWYQQSLDQGLQFLIQYYNGEERAKGNILERFSAQQFPDLHSELNLSSLELGDSALYFCASSVGYRNGYTFGSGTRLTVV.

The rearrangement joins TRBV11-2 to TRBJ2-7; no clear D gene. CDR1 and CDR2 from the germline V gene are SGHAT and FQNNGV. The V end lost 0 bases, the J end lost 0 bases, and 9 bases lay between the germline ends. The CDR3 spans 15 residues. The CDR3 is CASSLDPGFSYEQYF. CDR3 nucleotides: TGTGCCAGCAGCTTAGATCCAGGCTTCTCCTACGAGCAGTACTTC.

J is TRBJ2-7 and V is TRBV5-6, with 8 bases identical to TRBD2. V shed 4 bases, J shed 5 bases, and the junction held 11 bases outside the gene matches. Germline V CDR1 and CDR2: SGHDT, YYEEEE. The CDR3 sequence is 15 residues long. CDR3 region: CASSLRGGRPHEQYF. Here the CDR3 DNA reads TGTGCCAGCAGCCTGAGGGGCGGGAGGCCCCACGAGCAGTACTTC.

This rearrangement joins TRBV15 to TRBJ2-2; D is ambiguous. Deletions cut 0 bases from V and 5 bases from J, with 16 bases between. CDR3 size: 17 residues. Germline CDR1 reads LNHNV; CDR2 reads YYDKDF (reference sequence). In DNA form, the CDR3 reads TGTGCCACCAGCAGAGATAGGGTGGCGGTCCGGACCGGGGAGCTGTTTTTT. Translation gives CATSRDRVAVRTGELFF.

The chain joins TRBV4-3 to TRBJ2-3, with TRBD1 matching over 7 bases. This CDR3 is built from 15 residues. Per the germline V gene, CDR1 is LGHNA and CDR2 is YSLEER. With V trimmed by 3 bases and J by 4 bases, 7 bases remained unmatched. For the CDR3, the DNA is TGCGCCAGCAGCCACCGGCAGGGGGTCGCAGATACGCAGTATTTT. Protein sequence: CASSHRQGVADTQYF.

The table lists this clone with a count of one. The chain carries TRBV11-2 and TRBJ2-5, with D perhaps matching TRBD1 or TRBD2 (5 bases each). CDR3 length equals 18 residues. Trimming took 0 bases from V and 0 from J, leaving 17 bases between them. CDR1 is SGHAT and CDR2 is FQNNGV in the germline V gene. The CDR3 bases are TGTGCCAGCAGCTTAGATCTGGGTTGGGGACGCGACCAAGAGACCCAGTACTTC. This sequence encodes CASSLDLGWGRDQETQYF.

Notes on this clone: Germline and junction disagree at one end, which may indicate a read error. The chain couples TRBV7-9 to TRBJ1-2; D gene unclear. The CDR3 totals 12 residues. CDR1 is SEHNR and CDR2 is FQNEAQ in the germline V gene (reference sequence). In nucleotides, the CDR3 is TGTGCCAGCAGCTCCGCCACCGGACCATCGGGCTTC. Amino acids: CASSSATGPSGF.